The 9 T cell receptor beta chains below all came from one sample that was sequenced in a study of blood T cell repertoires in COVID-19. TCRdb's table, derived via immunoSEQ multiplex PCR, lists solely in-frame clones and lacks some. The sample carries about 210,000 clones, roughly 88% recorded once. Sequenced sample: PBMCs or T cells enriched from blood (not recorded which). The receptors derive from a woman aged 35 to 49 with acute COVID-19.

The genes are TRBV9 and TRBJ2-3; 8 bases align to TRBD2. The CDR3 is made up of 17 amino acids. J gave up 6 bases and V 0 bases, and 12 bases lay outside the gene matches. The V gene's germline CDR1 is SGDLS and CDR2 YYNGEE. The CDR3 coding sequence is TGTGCCAGCAGCGTAGCACCGAGCGGGAGTCCCTCGGATACGCAGTATTTT. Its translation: CASSVAPSGSPSDTQYF.

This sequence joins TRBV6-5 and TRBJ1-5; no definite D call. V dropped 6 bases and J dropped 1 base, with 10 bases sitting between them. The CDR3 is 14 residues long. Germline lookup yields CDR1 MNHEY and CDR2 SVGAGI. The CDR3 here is CASRVPGSNQPQHF. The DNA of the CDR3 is TGTGCCAGCAGAGTCCCGGGGAGCAATCAGCCCCAGCATTTT.

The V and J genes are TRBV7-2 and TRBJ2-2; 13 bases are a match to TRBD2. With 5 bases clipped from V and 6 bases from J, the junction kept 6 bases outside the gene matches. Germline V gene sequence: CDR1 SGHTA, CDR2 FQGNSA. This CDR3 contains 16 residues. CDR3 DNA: TGTGCCAGCAGCCCAGGGACTAGCGGGACGGCCGGGGAGCTGTTTTTT. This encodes CASSPGTSGTAGELFF.

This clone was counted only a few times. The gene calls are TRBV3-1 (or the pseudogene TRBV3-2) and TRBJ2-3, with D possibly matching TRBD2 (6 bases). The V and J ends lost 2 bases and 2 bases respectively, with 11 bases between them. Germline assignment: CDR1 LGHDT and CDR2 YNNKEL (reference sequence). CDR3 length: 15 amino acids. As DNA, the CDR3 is TGTGCCAGCAGCCAATTCCGACTAGACACAGATACGCAGTATTTT. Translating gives CASSQFRLDTDTQYF.

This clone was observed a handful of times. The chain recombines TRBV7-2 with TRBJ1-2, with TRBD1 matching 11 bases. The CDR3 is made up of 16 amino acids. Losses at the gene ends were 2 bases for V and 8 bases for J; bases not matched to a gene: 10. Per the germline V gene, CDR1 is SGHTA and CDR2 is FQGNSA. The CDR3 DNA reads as TGTGCCAGCAGCTTAATGGTGGGACAGGGGGAAAAAGGCTACACCTTC. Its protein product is CASSLMVGQGEKGYTF.

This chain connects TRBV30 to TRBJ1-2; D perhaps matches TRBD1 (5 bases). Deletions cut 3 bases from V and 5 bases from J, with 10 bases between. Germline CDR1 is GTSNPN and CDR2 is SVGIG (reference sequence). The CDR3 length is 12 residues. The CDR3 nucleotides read TGTGCCTGGAGGGGCAGGGAATATGGCTACACCTTC. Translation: CAWRGREYGYTF.

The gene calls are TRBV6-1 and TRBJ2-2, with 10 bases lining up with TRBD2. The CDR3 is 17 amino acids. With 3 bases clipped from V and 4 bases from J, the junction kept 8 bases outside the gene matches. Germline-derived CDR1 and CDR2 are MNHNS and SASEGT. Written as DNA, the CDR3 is TGTGCCAGCAGTGACCAGGGACTAGCGAGAATCACCGGGGAGCTGTTTTTT. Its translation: CASSDQGLARITGELFF.

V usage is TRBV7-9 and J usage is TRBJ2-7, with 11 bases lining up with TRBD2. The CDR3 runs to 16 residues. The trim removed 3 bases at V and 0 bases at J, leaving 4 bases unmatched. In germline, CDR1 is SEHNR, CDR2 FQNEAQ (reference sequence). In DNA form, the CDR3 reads TGTGCCAGCAGCTTCCCGACTAGCGGGGTCTCCTACGAGCAGTACTTC. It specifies CASSFPTSGVSYEQYF.

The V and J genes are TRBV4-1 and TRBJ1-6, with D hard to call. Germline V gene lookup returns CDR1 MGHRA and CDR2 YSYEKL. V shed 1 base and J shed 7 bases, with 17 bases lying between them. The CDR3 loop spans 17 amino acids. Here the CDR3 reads CASSQGGRGTLNSPLHF. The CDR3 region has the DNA TGCGCCAGCAGCCAAGGAGGGCGGGGAACATTGAATTCACCCCTCCACTTT.